These 8 T cell receptor beta chains were all obtained from the same sample, sequenced in a study of blood T cell repertoires in COVID-19. Data came from immunoSEQ multiplex PCR; TCRdb stores just in-frame clones and leaves some out. The profile covers hundreds of thousands of clones, with approximately 91% appearing a single time and approximately 2% taken by the ten largest. What was sequenced was peripheral blood. The receptors here all came from a woman aged 40 to 49 who had recovered from COVID-19.

The genes are TRBV11-3 and TRBJ2-3; 7 nucleotides align to TRBD1. This CDR3 is built from 16 residues. The J segment lost 0 bases and the V segment lost 5 bases, leaving 8 bases of the junction unmatched. The germline CDR1 and CDR2 sequences are SGHNT and YENEEA. Here the CDR3 reads CASSPRTGRSTDTQYF. CDR3 DNA sequence: TGTGCCAGCAGCCCCCGGACAGGCCGTAGCACAGATACGCAGTATTTT.

The gene calls are TRBV5-6 and TRBJ2-4; possible D gene TRBD1, 8 bases. Between the trimmed V and J ends, which lost 4 bases and 1 base, there was a span of 21 bases. Germline V lookup: CDR1 SGHDT, CDR2 YYEEEE. The CDR3 spans 18 residues. The CDR3 loop reads CASSRGTLQGGAKNIQYF. CDR3 in DNA: TGTGCCAGCAGCCGCGGGACCCTACAGGGGGGGGCCAAAAACATTCAGTACTTC.

The chain has TRBV4-1 and TRBJ2-2; possibly TRBD2 for D (5 bases). Trimming took 1 base from V and 0 from J, leaving 9 bases between them. The germline V gene has CDR1 MGHRA and CDR2 YSYEKL. The CDR3 totals 16 residues. The CDR3 region is CASSQARGANTGELFF. CDR3 nucleotide sequence: TGCGCCAGCAGCCAAGCACGGGGAGCGAACACCGGGGAGCTGTTTTTT.

This chain links TRBV7-2 with TRBJ2-1; 9 nucleotides agree with TRBD2. V shed 5 bases, J shed 7 bases, and the junction held 15 bases outside the gene matches. The CDR3 sequence is 17 residues long. Germline V gene sequence: CDR1 SGHTA, CDR2 FQGNSA. The CDR3 loop reads CASSPTSGRVYGNEQFF. As DNA, the CDR3 is TGTGCCAGCAGCCCGACTAGCGGAAGGGTTTATGGTAATGAGCAGTTCTTC. Full variable domain (remainder filled in from reference TRBV7-2 and TRBJ2-1): GAGVSQSPSNKVTEKGKDVELRCDPISGHTALYWYRQSLGQGLEFLIYFQGNSAPDKSGLPSDRFSAERTGGSVSTLTIQRTQQEDSAVYLCASSPTSGRVYGNEQFFGPGTRLTVL.

This chain links TRBV5-3 with TRBJ1-2, with TRBD1 matching over 8 bases. TRBV5-3 is an open reading frame whose function is uncertain. CDR3 length: 14 amino acids. J gave up 6 bases and V 4 bases, and 8 bases lay outside the gene matches. DNA for the CDR3: TGTGCCAGAAGCGTGGTACAGGGGGGAGATGGCTACACCTTC. This translates into CARSVVQGGDGYTF.

This sequence joins TRBV30 and TRBJ2-2; D possibly corresponds to TRBD1 (5 bases). Looked up from germline, CDR1 is GTSNPN and CDR2 is SVGIG (reference sequence). With 0 bases removed from V and 1 base from J, the gap between germline ends came to 9 bases. This CDR3 is 15 amino acids long. CDR3 loop: CAWSVWQGNTGELFF. CDR3 DNA sequence: TGTGCCTGGAGTGTGTGGCAGGGGAACACCGGGGAGCTGTTTTTT.

The chain has TRBV18 and TRBJ1-4, with D unclear. CDR3 length: 16 amino acids. Per germline, CDR1 KGHSH and CDR2 LQKENI. Deletions cut 3 bases from V and 5 bases from J, with 16 bases between. CDR3 nucleotides: TGTGCCAGCTCACCCCGGACTTACCAGCAAAATGAAAAACTGTTTTTT. Amino acids: CASSPRTYQQNEKLFF.

The chain is built from TRBV24-1 and TRBJ2-1; TRBD1 is a possible D gene (6 bases). The germline CDR1 and CDR2 sequences are KGHDR and SFDVKD. The CDR3 runs to 12 residues. Trimming left V 9 bases short and J 3 bases short, with 8 bases between. This CDR3 reads CATGTLYNEQFF. CDR3 in DNA: TGTGCCACCGGGACACTCTACAATGAGCAGTTCTTC.